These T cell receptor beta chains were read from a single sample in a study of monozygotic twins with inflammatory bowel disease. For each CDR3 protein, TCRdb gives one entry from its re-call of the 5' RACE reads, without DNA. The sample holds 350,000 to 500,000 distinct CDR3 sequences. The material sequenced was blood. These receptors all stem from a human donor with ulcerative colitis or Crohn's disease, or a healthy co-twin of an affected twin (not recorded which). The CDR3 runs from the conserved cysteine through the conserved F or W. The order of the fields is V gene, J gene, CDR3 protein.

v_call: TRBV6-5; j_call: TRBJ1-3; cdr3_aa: CASSSTGWTSGNTIYF
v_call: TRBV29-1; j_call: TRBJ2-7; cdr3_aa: CSVVPGTTSYEQYF
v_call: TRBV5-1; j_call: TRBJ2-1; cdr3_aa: CASSLETGAYNEQFF
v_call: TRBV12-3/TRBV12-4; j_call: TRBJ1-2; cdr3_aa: CASSFTSREGYTF
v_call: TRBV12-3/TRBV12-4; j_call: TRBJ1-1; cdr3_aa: CASSNRGTEAFF
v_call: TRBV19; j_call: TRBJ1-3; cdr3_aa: CATGGGTAGNTIYF
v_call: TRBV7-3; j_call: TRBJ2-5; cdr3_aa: CASSSDGQETQYF
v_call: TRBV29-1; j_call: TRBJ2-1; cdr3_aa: CSAQRGGGEQFF
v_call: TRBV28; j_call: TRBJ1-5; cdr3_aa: CASSTRLSGNQPQHF
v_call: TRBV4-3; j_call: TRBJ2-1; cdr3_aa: CASSPSGMGRDNEQFF
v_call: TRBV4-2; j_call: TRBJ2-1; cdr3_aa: CASSQVEGQQFF
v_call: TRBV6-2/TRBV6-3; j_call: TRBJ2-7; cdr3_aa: CASSYSMASGGQYEQYF
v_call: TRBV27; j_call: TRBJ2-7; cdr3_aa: CASSLVGTGIFYEQYF
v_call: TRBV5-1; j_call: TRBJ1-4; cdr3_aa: CASKKGTTTNEKLFF
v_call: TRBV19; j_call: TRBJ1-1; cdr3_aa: CATRGGQEAFF
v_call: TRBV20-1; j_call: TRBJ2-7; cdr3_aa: CSARRAGGGSYEQYF
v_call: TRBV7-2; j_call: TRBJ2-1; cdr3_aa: CASSLAGQGFGEQFF
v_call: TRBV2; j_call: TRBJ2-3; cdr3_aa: CASTRGGPSTDTQYF
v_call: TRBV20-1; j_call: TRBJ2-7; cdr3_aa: CSAPKLDRGTYEQYF
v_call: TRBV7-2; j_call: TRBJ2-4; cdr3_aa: CASSLDREGAKNIQYF
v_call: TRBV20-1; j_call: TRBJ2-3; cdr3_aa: CSASGTSGSDTQYF
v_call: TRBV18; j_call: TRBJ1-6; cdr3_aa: CASSQRGVSNSPLHF
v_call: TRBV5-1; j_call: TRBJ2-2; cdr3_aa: CASSSGAGGLTGELFF
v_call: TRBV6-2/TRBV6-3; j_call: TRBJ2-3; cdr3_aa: CASTPGEGKSTDTQYF
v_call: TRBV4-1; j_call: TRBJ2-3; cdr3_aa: CASSQDRGRGGIDTQYF
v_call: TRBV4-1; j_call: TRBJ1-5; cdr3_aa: CASSQEPRTVNQPQHF
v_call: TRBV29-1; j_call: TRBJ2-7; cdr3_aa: CSVEEAKNRGEQYF
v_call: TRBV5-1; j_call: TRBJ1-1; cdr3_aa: CASSLVMGEDTEAFF
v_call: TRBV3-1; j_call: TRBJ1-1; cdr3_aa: CASSFSGTEAFF
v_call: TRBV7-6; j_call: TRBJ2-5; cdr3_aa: CASSLFGQGHQETQYF
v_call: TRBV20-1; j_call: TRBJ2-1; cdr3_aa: CSASEGLAGGGSEQFF
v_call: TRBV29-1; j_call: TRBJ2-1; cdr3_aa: CSVLEGRHNEQFF
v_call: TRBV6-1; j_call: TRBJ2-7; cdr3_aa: CASRGRENYEQYF
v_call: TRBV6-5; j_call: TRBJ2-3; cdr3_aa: CASSQGAWDTQYF
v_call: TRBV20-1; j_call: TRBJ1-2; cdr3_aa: CSARVEGGNYGYTF
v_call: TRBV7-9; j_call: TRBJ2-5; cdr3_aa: CASSSPPGTGVLETQYF
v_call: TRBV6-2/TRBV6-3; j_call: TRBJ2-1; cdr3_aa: CASSNPGPAPGEQFF
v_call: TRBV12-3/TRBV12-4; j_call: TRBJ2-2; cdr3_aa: CASSLMRGRANTGELFF
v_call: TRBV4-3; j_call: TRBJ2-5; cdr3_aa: CASSQTPGLGSGTQYF
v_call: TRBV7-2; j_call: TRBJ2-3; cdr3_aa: CASSLAGGTSTDTQYF
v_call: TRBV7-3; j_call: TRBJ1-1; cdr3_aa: CASSTFRDSEAFF
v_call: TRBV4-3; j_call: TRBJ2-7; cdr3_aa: CASSQERDRGTSYEQYF
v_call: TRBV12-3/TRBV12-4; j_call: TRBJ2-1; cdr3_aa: CASSAGPPGGEQFF
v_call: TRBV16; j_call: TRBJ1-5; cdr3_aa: CASSPYPAGEGQPQHF
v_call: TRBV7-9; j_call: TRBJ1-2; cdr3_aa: CASSLEWINYGYTF
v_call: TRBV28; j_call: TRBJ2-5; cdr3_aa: CASSPGTLRETQYF
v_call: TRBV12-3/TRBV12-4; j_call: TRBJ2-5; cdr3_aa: CASSLRGLAGDKETQYF
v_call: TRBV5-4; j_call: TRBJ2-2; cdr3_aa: CASSLGGEGNTGELFF